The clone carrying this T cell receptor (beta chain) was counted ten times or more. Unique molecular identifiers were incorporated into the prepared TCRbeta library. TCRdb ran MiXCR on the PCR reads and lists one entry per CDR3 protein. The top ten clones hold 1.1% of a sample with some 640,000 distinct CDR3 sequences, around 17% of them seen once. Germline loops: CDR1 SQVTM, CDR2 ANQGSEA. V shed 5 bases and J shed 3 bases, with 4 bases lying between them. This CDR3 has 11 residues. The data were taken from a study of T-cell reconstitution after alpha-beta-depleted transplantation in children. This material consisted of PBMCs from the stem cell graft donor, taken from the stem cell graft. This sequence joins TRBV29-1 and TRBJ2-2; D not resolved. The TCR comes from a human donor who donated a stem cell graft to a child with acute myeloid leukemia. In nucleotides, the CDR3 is TGCAGCGTTAGGGACACCGGGGAGCTGTTTTTT. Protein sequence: CSVRDTGELFF.